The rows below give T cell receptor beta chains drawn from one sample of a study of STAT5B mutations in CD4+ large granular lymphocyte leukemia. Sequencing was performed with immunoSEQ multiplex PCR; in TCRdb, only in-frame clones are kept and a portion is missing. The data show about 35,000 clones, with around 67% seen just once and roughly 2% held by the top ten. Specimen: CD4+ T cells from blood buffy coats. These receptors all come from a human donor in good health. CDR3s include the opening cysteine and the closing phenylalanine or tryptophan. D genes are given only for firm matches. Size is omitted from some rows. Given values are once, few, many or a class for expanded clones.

DNA: TGTGCCAGCAGCCGGGCTGGGTTTAATAGCAATCAGCCCCAGCATTTT
CDR3: CASSRAGFNSNQPQHF
size: .
J: TRBJ1-5
V: TRBV5-6
D: .

DNA: TGCAGCGTTGCAACCGGGACAGACTACACCGGGGAGCTGTTTTTT
CDR3: CSVATGTDYTGELFF
size: .
J: TRBJ2-2
V: TRBV29-1
D: TRBD1

DNA: TGTGCCAGCAACCGACTAGCGGGGGACACAGATACGCAGTATTTT
CDR3: CASNRLAGDTDTQYF
size: .
J: TRBJ2-3
V: TRBV6-1
D: TRBD2

DNA: TGCGCCAGCAGCTTGGGGCAGGGTAACACCGGGGAGCTGTTTTTT
CDR3: CASSLGQGNTGELFF
size: .
J: TRBJ2-2
V: TRBV5-1
D: .

DNA: TGTGCCAGCGGAGGCGGGGGGGCGACCTACGAGCAGTACTTC
CDR3: CASGGGGATYEQYF
size: .
J: TRBJ2-7
V: TRBV2
D: TRBD2

DNA: TGTGCCAGTACCCCCCTTAGGGGCAGGGGCACCGGGGAGCTGTTTTTT
CDR3: CASTPLRGRGTGELFF
size: few
J: TRBJ2-2
V: TRBV19
D: .

DNA: TGTGCCAGCTCATACGGGGGGTACACTGAAGCTTTCTTT
CDR3: CASSYGGYTEAFF
size: few
J: TRBJ1-1
V: TRBV18
D: .

DNA: TGTGCCAGCAGCTTACAGGGCGACACTGAAGCTTTCTTT
CDR3: CASSLQGDTEAFF
size: once
J: TRBJ1-1
V: TRBV7-2
D: .

DNA: TGTGCCAGCAGCTTAGTAGGGCCAAATAATTCACCCCTCCACTTT
CDR3: CASSLVGPNNSPLHF
size: .
J: TRBJ1-6
V: TRBV7-2
D: .

DNA: TGTGCCAGCAGTACCCGGACAGGGCTCTATGGCTACACCTTC
CDR3: CASSTRTGLYGYTF
size: .
J: TRBJ1-2
V: TRBV27
D: TRBD1

DNA: TGTGCCAGCGAGGCTAGCACAGATACGCAGTATTTT
CDR3: CASEASTDTQYF
size: .
J: TRBJ2-3
V: TRBV5-5
D: .

DNA: TGTGCCAGCAGCTTTTGGGCCGCCAATGAGCAGTTCTTC
CDR3: CASSFWAANEQFF
size: .
J: TRBJ2-1
V: TRBV7-2
D: .

DNA: TGTGCCAGCTCACCTAGGGTCCAGGGGAACACTGAAGCTTTCTTT
CDR3: CASSPRVQGNTEAFF
size: .
J: TRBJ1-1
V: TRBV18
D: .

DNA: TGTGCCAGCAGTGAAGGACCGCTTTATAATTCACCCCTCCACTTT
CDR3: CASSEGPLYNSPLHF
size: few
J: TRBJ1-6
V: TRBV2
D: .

DNA: TGTGCCAGCAGCTTAGGGCCGAATAAAAACTACGAGCAGTACTTC
CDR3: CASSLGPNKNYEQYF
size: .
J: TRBJ2-7
V: TRBV7-9
D: .

DNA: TGTGCCAGCAGCAGTTCTCCGGGACAGGGGGCCTATCTTGAAAAACTGTTTTTT
CDR3: CASSSSPGQGAYLEKLFF
size: .
J: TRBJ1-4
V: TRBV7-2
D: TRBD1

DNA: TGTGCCAGCAGACCGACTAGTAGTGGGGCCAACGTCCTGACTTTC
CDR3: CASRPTSSGANVLTF
size: .
J: TRBJ2-6
V: TRBV27
D: .

DNA: TGTGCCAGCAGCAACACTGGGGGCTCTTACACTGAAGCTTTCTTT
CDR3: CASSNTGGSYTEAFF
size: .
J: TRBJ1-1
V: TRBV6-6
D: .

DNA: TGTGCCAGCAGCGTTCAGGGTGTTGGCGAGACCCAGTACTTC
CDR3: CASSVQGVGETQYF
size: .
J: TRBJ2-5
V: TRBV9
D: .

DNA: TGTGCCACCAGCCCCCGATACTACCGGGACAGGGACATGAGAGAGCAGTACTTC
CDR3: CATSPRYYRDRDMREQYF
size: .
J: TRBJ2-7
V: TRBV15
D: TRBD1

DNA: TGCGCCAGCAGCTCCCAGGGGGGGACCTCTGGGGCCAACGTCCTGACTTTC
CDR3: CASSSQGGTSGANVLTF
size: .
J: TRBJ2-6
V: TRBV5-1
D: .

DNA: TGTGCCAGCAGCCGCGGACAGTGGGAGCTGTTTTTT
CDR3: CASSRGQWELFF
size: .
J: TRBJ2-2
V: TRBV7-2
D: .

DNA: TGTGCCAGCTCAACAGACAGGGTTCGCCAGCCCCAGCATTTT
CDR3: CASSTDRVRQPQHF
size: .
J: TRBJ1-5
V: TRBV18
D: TRBD1

DNA: TGCGCCAGCAGCCAAGTGAAAGCAACTAATGAAAAACTGTTTTTT
CDR3: CASSQVKATNEKLFF
size: .
J: TRBJ1-4
V: TRBV4-1
D: .

DNA: TGTGCCAGCAGTGATAGCAGGGCCGAGCAGTACTTC
CDR3: CASSDSRAEQYF
size: few
J: TRBJ2-7
V: TRBV25-1
D: .

DNA: TGTGCTAGTGGTTTGGTATCAGGGGGCTCGGGTGAAAAACTGTTTTTT
CDR3: CASGLVSGGSGEKLFF
size: few
J: TRBJ1-4
V: TRBV12-5
D: TRBD1

DNA: TGCGCCAGCAGCCAAAGCCGGGACAGGGACTCTGCGCAGTATTTT
CDR3: CASSQSRDRDSAQYF
size: .
J: TRBJ2-3
V: TRBV4-3
D: TRBD1

DNA: TGTGCCAGCAGCTTAGTCCTAGCGACGAAAAACGAGCAGTACTTC
CDR3: CASSLVLATKNEQYF
size: .
J: TRBJ2-7
V: TRBV7-9
D: .

DNA: TGTGCCAGCTCACCACCGATTTGGGGAACCGGGGAGCTGTTTTTT
CDR3: CASSPPIWGTGELFF
size: .
J: TRBJ2-2
V: TRBV18
D: .

DNA: TGCAGTAGAATCCCTTATACTGAAGCTTTCTTT
CDR3: CSRIPYTEAFF
size: few
J: TRBJ1-1
V: TRBV20-1
D: .

DNA: TGCGCCAGCAGCCTCATGGGTGGCGGGGGGCGGTACGAGCAGTACTTC
CDR3: CASSLMGGGGRYEQYF
size: .
J: TRBJ2-7
V: TRBV5-1
D: TRBD2

DNA: TGTGCCATTGCAGGGGATTTCGATGAGCAGTTCTTC
CDR3: CAIAGDFDEQFF
size: .
J: TRBJ2-1
V: TRBV10-3
D: .

DNA: TGTGCCGTCTCGGACAGGGGTGGCGCAGATACGCAGTATTTT
CDR3: CAVSDRGGADTQYF
size: .
J: TRBJ2-3
V: TRBV19
D: TRBD1

DNA: TGTGCCAGCAGCCAAGATTTTCACGGGAACTATGGCTACACCTTC
CDR3: CASSQDFHGNYGYTF
size: .
J: TRBJ1-2
V: TRBV14
D: .

DNA: TGTGCCAGTAGTATTAACAGATTTACCGGGGAGCTGTTTTTT
CDR3: CASSINRFTGELFF
size: .
J: TRBJ2-2
V: TRBV19
D: .

DNA: TGTGCCAGCAGCCCCACGCAGGGTTACACCGGGGAGCTGTTTTTT
CDR3: CASSPTQGYTGELFF
size: .
J: TRBJ2-2
V: TRBV2
D: .

DNA: TGTGCCAGCAGGCGCCCCGGGGGGCTTGGAACCTTC
CDR3: CASRRPGGLGTF
size: .
J: TRBJ1-2
V: TRBV28
D: .

DNA: TGTGCCAGCAGTTACGACAGCAACTATGGCTACACCTTC
CDR3: CASSYDSNYGYTF
size: .
J: TRBJ1-2
V: TRBV6-5
D: .

DNA: TGCGCCAGCAGCCTGACAGGAGCCCTCACCGGGGAGCTGTTTTTT
CDR3: CASSLTGALTGELFF
size: .
J: TRBJ2-2
V: TRBV5-1
D: .

DNA: TGTGCCAGCAGCCAAGGGGGACAGGGAAGCTACGAGCAGTACTTC
CDR3: CASSQGGQGSYEQYF
size: .
J: TRBJ2-7
V: TRBV7-9
D: TRBD1

DNA: TGTGCCAGCAGTTTAGGGCAGTCCCTTAATGAAAAACTGTTTTTT
CDR3: CASSLGQSLNEKLFF
size: .
J: TRBJ1-4
V: TRBV27
D: .

DNA: TGTGCCAGCAGCTTTAAGGGGAATTCACCCCTCCACTTT
CDR3: CASSFKGNSPLHF
size: .
J: TRBJ1-6
V: TRBV5-4
D: .

DNA: TGTGCCATCAGAAACGGACAGGGTGACAATCAGCCCCAGCATTTT
CDR3: CAIRNGQGDNQPQHF
size: .
J: TRBJ1-5
V: TRBV10-3
D: TRBD1

DNA: TGTGCCAGCAGCTTAGTCGCAGGGGGTGGAGGCAATCAGCCCCAGCATTTT
CDR3: CASSLVAGGGGNQPQHF
size: .
J: TRBJ1-5
V: TRBV7-2
D: TRBD1

DNA: TGTGCCAGCAGTTCCGGACAGGGAGGAAGAGCTTTCTTT
CDR3: CASSSGQGGRAFF
size: .
J: TRBJ1-1
V: TRBV6-4
D: TRBD1

DNA: TGTGCCAGCAGCTCAACTAGCGGGGGACTATACGAGCAGTACTTC
CDR3: CASSSTSGGLYEQYF
size: .
J: TRBJ2-7
V: TRBV11-2
D: TRBD2